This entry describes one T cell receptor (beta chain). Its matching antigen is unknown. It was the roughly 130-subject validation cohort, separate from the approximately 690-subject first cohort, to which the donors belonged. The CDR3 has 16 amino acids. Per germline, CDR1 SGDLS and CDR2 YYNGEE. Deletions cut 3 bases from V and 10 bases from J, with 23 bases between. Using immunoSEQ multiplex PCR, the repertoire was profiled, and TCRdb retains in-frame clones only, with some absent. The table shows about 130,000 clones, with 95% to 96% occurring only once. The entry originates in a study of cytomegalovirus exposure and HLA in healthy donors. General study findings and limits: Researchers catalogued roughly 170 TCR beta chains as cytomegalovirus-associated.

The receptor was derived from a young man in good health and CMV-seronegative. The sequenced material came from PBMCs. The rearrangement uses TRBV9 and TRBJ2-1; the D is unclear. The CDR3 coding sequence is TGTGCCAGCAGCGAGAGCTTGACTCAAACACTTGTGGAGCAGTTCTTC. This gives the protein CASSESLTQTLVEQFF.